One sample yielded the 27 T cell receptor beta chains listed below, sequenced in a study of shared clonotypes between healthy human individuals. Sequenced by immunoSEQ multiplex PCR; TCRdb stores in-frame clones only, minus some. The sample lists some 2,500,000 clones; less than 95% were seen once. The source material was naive CD4+ T cells from PBMCs. Subset defined: CD45RA+ positively selected. Receptors were obtained from a man younger than 30 in good health. Some clones in this sample may be carry-over from other donors' samples.

The chain employs TRBV6-5 and TRBJ2-7; 9 nucleotides align to TRBD1. CDR1 is MNHEY, CDR2 SVGAGI, per germline. The CDR3 consists of 15 residues. V shed 2 bases and J 1 base; nucleotides not matched to a gene: 3. The CDR3 DNA follows: TGTGCCAGCAGTTACGGGGGGACAGGGTCCTACGAGCAGTACTTC. It encodes CASSYGGTGSYEQYF.

This rearrangement joins TRBV9 to TRBJ1-4; 10 bases match TRBD1. The length of the CDR3 is 15 residues. V was pared by 3 bases and J by 4 bases, with 3 bases of the junction left unmatched. CDR1 and CDR2 (germline): SGDLS, YYNGEE. For the CDR3, the DNA is TGTGCCAGCAGCGCCCGGGACAGGGGTAATGAAAAACTGTTTTTT. It yields the protein CASSARDRGNEKLFF.

The chain uses TRBV5-4 and TRBJ2-5; TRBD1 aligns across 9 bases. With 5 bases clipped from V and 4 bases from J, the junction kept 3 bases outside the gene matches. The CDR3 covers 13 residues. Germline V CDR1 and CDR2: SGHNT, YYREEE (reference sequence). The CDR3 region is CASRGQGGETQYF. CDR3 DNA: TGTGCCAGCAGGGGACAGGGAGGAGAGACCCAGTACTTC. The full variable domain, its missing parts supplied by reference TRBV5-4 and TRBJ2-5, is ETGVTQSPTHLIKTRGQQVTLRCSSQSGHNTVSWYQQALGQGPQFIFQYYREEENGRGNFPPRFSGLQFPNYSSELNVNALELDDSALYLCASRGQGGETQYFGPGTRLLVL.

This chain links TRBV29-1 with TRBJ1-2; D possibly corresponds to TRBD1 (5 bases). The CDR3 is 13 residues long. CDR1 and CDR2 from the germline V gene are SQVTM and ANQGSEA. Trimming took off 6 bases at V and 4 bases at J, with 15 bases between the two ends. The CDR3 nucleotides read TGCAGCGTCGCCCAACTTGGGACCTATGGCTACACCTTC. Encoded protein: CSVAQLGTYGYTF.

Only one count was recorded for this clone. The chain joins TRBV5-4 to TRBJ2-7; 7 nucleotides align to TRBD1. This CDR3 spans 13 amino acids. V trimming: 4 bases; J trimming: 3 bases; junction bases outside the gene matches: 4. Germline V lookup: CDR1 SGHNT, CDR2 YYREEE (reference sequence). The DNA for the CDR3 is TGTGCCAGCAGCGGGGACAGTCGCTACGAGCAGTACTTC. Encoded protein: CASSGDSRYEQYF.

V and J are TRBV19 and TRBJ1-5; possible D gene TRBD1, 5 bases. The CDR3 runs to 17 residues. The ends were cut back, 3 bases at V and 7 bases at J, with 22 bases in the middle. Germline lookup yields CDR1 LNHDA and CDR2 SQIVND (reference sequence). The CDR3 here is CASSMPAWTQDTQPQHF. The CDR3 bases are TGTGCCAGTAGTATGCCCGCGTGGACACAGGATACCCAGCCCCAGCATTTT.

A single count supports this clone. The V gene is TRBV28, the J gene TRBJ2-1; D unresolved. There are 12 residues in the CDR3. CDR1 is MDHEN, CDR2 SYDVKM, per germline. V was shortened by 1 base and J by 7 bases, with 5 bases between the two germline ends. The CDR3 spells CASSLLQNEQFF. CDR3 nucleotide sequence: TGTGCCAGCAGTTTATTACAGAATGAGCAGTTCTTC.

Written as DNA, the CDR3 is TGTGCCAGTAGTAAGGGATTTTACCCTTACTACGAGCAGTACTTC. Protein product: CASSKGFYPYYEQYF. The V and J genes are TRBV19 and TRBJ2-7; unclear D gene. V was trimmed by 4 bases and J by 3 bases, leaving 16 bases between them. Germline lookup yields CDR1 LNHDA and CDR2 SQIVND (reference sequence). CDR3 length: 15 residues.

The J gene is TRBJ2-3, the V gene TRBV6-5; the D is unclear. The CDR3 has 13 amino acids. The germline gives CDR1 MNHEY, CDR2 SVGAGI. With 8 bases removed from V and 4 bases from J, the gap between germline ends came to 13 bases. CDR3 sequence: CASGFSTPDTQYF. The CDR3 DNA sequence: TGTGCCAGCGGATTTTCCACACCAGATACGCAGTATTTT.

The chain is built from TRBV4-2 and TRBJ2-3, with TRBD1 identical over 7 bases. Trimming at V came to 0 bases and at J to 2 bases, leaving 14 bases not matched to a gene. The CDR3 sequence is 19 residues long. Germline-derived CDR1 and CDR2 are LGHNA and YNFKEQ. The CDR3 DNA follows: TGTGCCAGCAGCCAAGATTGGGGGATGGGACAGCGAGACACAGATACGCAGTATTTT. Translated: CASSQDWGMGQRDTDTQYF.

As to this clone: The identical CDR3 is also encoded by other nucleotide sequences in the sample. The chain recombines TRBV7-3 with TRBJ2-6; the D gene is possibly TRBD1 (5 bases). The CDR3 extends over 15 amino acids. In germline, CDR1 is SGHTA, CDR2 FQGTGA. Trimming pared 0 bases from V and 2 bases from J, leaving 5 bases between. The DNA of the CDR3 is TGTGCCAGCAGCTTAACAGGGGCTGGGGCCAACGTCCTGACTTTC. This sequence encodes CASSLTGAGANVLTF.

Remarks on this clone: Other DNA sequences within the sample encode an identical CDR3. This sequence joins TRBV29-1 and TRBJ2-5, with D maybe TRBD2 (6 bases). CDR1 and CDR2 from the germline V gene are SQVTM and ANQGSEA. Trimming shortened V by 3 bases and J by 2 bases, and 7 bases separated the two germline ends. The CDR3 consists of 12 residues. The CDR3 nucleotides are TGCAGCGTTGACGGGAGACAAGAGACCCAGTACTTC. Its protein is CSVDGRQETQYF.

With regard to this clone: The identical CDR3 is also encoded by other nucleotide sequences in the sample. The genes are TRBV7-9 and TRBJ2-7; weak D call: TRBD2 (6 bases). Germline lookup yields CDR1 SEHNR and CDR2 FQNEAQ (reference sequence). The CDR3 totals 14 residues. V lost 1 base and J lost 4, with 11 bases in between. CDR3: CASSLDGGSYEQYF. The CDR3 DNA is TGTGCCAGCAGCTTAGATGGGGGGAGTTACGAGCAGTACTTC.

The CDR3 DNA follows: TGTGCCAGCAGCACCGGACAGGGGGCAGGGCAGCCCCAGCATTTT. Protein product: CASSTGQGAGQPQHF. The chain uses TRBV9 and TRBJ1-5, with TRBD1 identical over 11 bases. Trimming removed 4 bases from V and 7 bases from J; junction bases left unmatched: 7. This CDR3 contains 15 residues. Germline CDR1 SGDLS, CDR2 YYNGEE.

V and J are TRBV25-1 and TRBJ1-6; maybe TRBD1 (6 bases). Deletions cut 3 bases from V and 9 bases from J, with 18 bases between. The CDR3 spans 16 residues. CDR1 is MGHDK, CDR2 SYGVNS, per germline. CDR3 coding DNA: TGTGCCAGCAGTGATTCGGGGCTTGGGGGCGTTTCACCCCTCCACTTT. It yields the protein CASSDSGLGGVSPLHF.

The V and J genes are TRBV19 and TRBJ1-5, with D hard to call. The V end lost 0 bases, the J end lost 9 bases, and 12 bases lay between the germline ends. The CDR3 runs to 14 residues. Germline V CDR1 and CDR2: LNHDA, SQIVND (reference sequence). DNA of the CDR3: TGTGCCAGTAGTATAGATCCCTTTCTCTTGCCCCAGCATTTT. It encodes CASSIDPFLLPQHF. Full variable domain (remainder filled in from reference TRBV19 and TRBJ1-5): DGGITQSPKYLFRKEGQNVTLSCEQNLNHDAMYWYRQDPGQGLRLIYYSQIVNDFQKGDIAEGYSVSREKKESFPLTVTSAQKNPTAFYLCASSIDPFLLPQHFGDGTRLSIL.

The rearrangement uses TRBV5-1 and TRBJ2-3; TRBD2 is a possible D gene (5 bases). The CDR3 spans 15 residues. Trimming shortened V by 7 bases and J by 1 base, and 16 bases separated the two germline ends. From germline, CDR1 is SGHRS and CDR2 YFSETQ. CDR3 amino acids: CASDNGIPGTDTQYF. CDR3 coding DNA: TGCGCCAGCGACAACGGGATTCCGGGCACAGATACGCAGTATTTT.

The rearrangement links TRBV9 to TRBJ1-4; D perhaps matches TRBD1 (5 bases). Germline V gene lookup returns CDR1 SGDLS and CDR2 YYNGEE. The CDR3 extends over 14 amino acids. V dropped 4 bases and J dropped 14 bases, with 21 bases sitting between them. DNA of the CDR3: TGTGCCAGCAGCAGGGAAGGGGCACCTACTTGGCTGTTTTTT. Translating it yields CASSREGAPTWLFF.

The V gene is TRBV10-2, the J gene TRBJ2-7; D unresolved. V shed 3 bases and J shed 4 bases, with 10 bases lying between them. The CDR3 is 13 residues long. Germline V gene data show CDR1 as WSHSY and CDR2 as SAAADI. CDR3 protein: CASSEPFNYEQYF. Written as DNA, the CDR3 is TGCGCCAGCAGTGAACCCTTCAATTACGAGCAGTACTTC.

The chain has TRBV28 and TRBJ1-2; D remains unclear. V lost 2 bases and J lost 4, with 8 bases in between. CDR1 and CDR2 (germline): MDHEN, SYDVKM. This CDR3 spans 13 amino acids. The CDR3 reads CASSLQDVYGYTF. The DNA for the CDR3 is TGTGCCAGCAGTTTACAGGACGTCTATGGCTACACCTTC.

This rearrangement joins TRBV28 to TRBJ2-1; D is ambiguous. Germline loops: CDR1 MDHEN, CDR2 SYDVKM. The CDR3 extends over 14 amino acids. The V and J ends lost 6 bases and 8 bases respectively, with 17 bases between them. This CDR3 reads CASRSPPAWDEQFF. Here the CDR3 DNA reads TGTGCCAGCAGGTCGCCCCCTGCGTGGGATGAGCAGTTCTTC.

The chain combines TRBV7-3 with TRBJ2-7; 7 nucleotides agree with TRBD1. The CDR3 length is 15 residues. Germline V CDR1 and CDR2: SGHTA, FQGTGA. J gave up 5 bases and V 5 bases, and 12 bases lay outside the gene matches. The CDR3 DNA sequence: TGTGCCAGCAGCCCCGGGGTCACAGGGGCTCACGAGCAGTACTTC. Its protein product is CASSPGVTGAHEQYF.

The V gene is TRBV2, the J gene TRBJ1-4, with D perhaps TRBD1 (6 bases). The CDR3 runs to 14 residues. With 7 bases removed from V and 8 bases from J, the gap between germline ends came to 17 bases. Looked up from germline, CDR1 is SNHLY and CDR2 is FYNNEI. The chain's CDR3 is CASILAGAGEKLFF. The CDR3 DNA is TGTGCCAGCATATTGGCGGGGGCAGGCGAAAAACTGTTTTTT.

In the case of this clone: The sample holds other DNA sequences that translate to the same CDR3. The genes are TRBV6-5 and TRBJ2-7; no clear D. The V and J ends lost 0 bases and 7 bases respectively, with 4 bases between them. This CDR3 has 11 amino acids. CDR1 and CDR2 from the germline V gene are MNHEY and SVGAGI. The CDR3 DNA reads TGTGCCAGCAGTTACTCGCATGAGCAGTACTTC. Translation gives CASSYSHEQYF.

This chain connects TRBV4-1 to TRBJ2-7; D is possibly TRBD1 or TRBD2 (5 bases each). Germline CDR1 is MGHRA and CDR2 is YSYEKL. Trimming cost V 4 bases and J 2 bases, with 15 bases left between them. The CDR3 is 15 residues long. The CDR3 sequence: CASSRLGTATYEQYF. The CDR3 DNA sequence: TGCGCCAGCAGCCGCCTCGGGACGGCTACCTACGAGCAGTACTTC.

The rearrangement uses TRBV6-5 and TRBJ1-5, with TRBD1 matching 8 bases. Germline loops: CDR1 MNHEY, CDR2 SVGAGI. The trim removed 6 bases at V and 7 bases at J, leaving 8 bases unmatched. CDR3 length: 14 amino acids. The CDR3 loop reads CASSPWTGRQPQHF. The CDR3 DNA reads TGTGCCAGCAGCCCCTGGACAGGGAGACAGCCCCAGCATTTT.

The rearrangement uses TRBV10-3 and TRBJ2-2; D tentatively fits TRBD1 or TRBD2 (5 bases each). Trimming shortened V by 8 bases and J by 6 bases, and 22 bases separated the two germline ends. This CDR3 contains 16 residues. CDR1 is ENHRY, CDR2 SYGVKD, per germline. This CDR3 reads CAIGDETGVVSGELFF. The CDR3 DNA reads as TGTGCCATCGGGGACGAGACCGGGGTTGTATCCGGGGAGCTGTTTTTT.